The next 7 T cell receptor beta chains were all read from a single sample in a study of PD-1 blockade in classical Hodgkin lymphoma. Every patient had relapsed following autologous stem cell transplantation, and cohorts differed in brentuximab vedotin exposure. Using immunoSEQ multiplex PCR, the repertoire was profiled, and TCRdb retains in-frame clones only, with some absent. The table records tens of thousands of clones, about 93% of them present only once. The sample consisted of peripheral blood mononuclear cells (PBMCs), taken at baseline. These receptors were taken from a human donor with classical Hodgkin lymphoma.

This clone was observed once. V gene TRBV7-7 combines with J gene TRBJ1-5; D is perhaps TRBD1 (6 bases). The CDR3 has 19 residues. Looked up from germline, CDR1 is SSHAT and CDR2 is FNYEAQ (reference sequence). V gave up 5 bases and J gave up 3 bases, with 26 bases separating them. The CDR3 sequence is CASSPRGKWQGTYNQPQHF. In DNA form, the CDR3 reads TGTGCCAGCAGCCCGAGGGGTAAGTGGCAGGGGACTTACAATCAGCCCCAGCATTTT.

This chain uses TRBV27 with TRBJ2-4, with a possible D match to TRBD1 (5 bases). The germline V and J ends were trimmed by 1 base and 2 bases, with 12 bases remaining between them. Germline V gene lookup returns CDR1 MNHEY and CDR2 SMNVEV (reference sequence). The CDR3 is 16 residues long. CDR3 DNA sequence: TGTGCCAGCAGTTTATTGGCAGGGCCAACCAAAAACATTCAGTACTTC. Translating gives CASSLLAGPTKNIQYF.

The chain couples TRBV6-5 to TRBJ2-5; D not resolved. The CDR3 runs to 12 residues. Trimming pared 7 bases from V and 5 bases from J, leaving 11 bases between. Germline assignment: CDR1 MNHEY and CDR2 SVGAGI. CDR3 in DNA: TGTGCCAGCAATCAATACCGGGAGACCCAGTACTTC. This gives the protein CASNQYRETQYF.

The rearrangement links TRBV5-1 to TRBJ2-5; D possibly matches TRBD1 or TRBD2 (5 bases each). This CDR3 is built from 13 residues. V shed 10 bases and J shed 5 bases, with 18 bases lying between them. The germline gives CDR1 SGHRS, CDR2 YFSETQ. As DNA, the CDR3 is TGCGCCTCCGGGGCAGGGTTCGGGGAGACCCAGTACTTC. Encoded protein: CASGAGFGETQYF.

This rearrangement joins TRBV11-2 to TRBJ1-1; D is unclear. The germline V gene has CDR1 SGHAT and CDR2 FQNNGV. V gave up 0 bases and J gave up 7 bases, with 21 bases separating them. The CDR3 is made up of 17 amino acids. CDR3 nucleotide sequence: TGTGCCAGCAGCTTAGAGTTGTATGGGGTGGGTGCTGTTGAAGCTTTCTTT. This sequence encodes CASSLELYGVGAVEAFF.

The V and J genes are TRBV4-1 and TRBJ2-1; 9 bases line up with TRBD2. V was clipped by 4 bases and J by 4 bases; unmatched bases: 5. The CDR3 is made up of 15 amino acids. Germline V CDR1 and CDR2: MGHRA, YSYEKL. CDR3 in DNA: TGCGCCAGCAGCCTTAAGACTAGCGGATACAATGAGCAGTTCTTC. Its translation: CASSLKTSGYNEQFF.

This chain connects TRBV7-8 to TRBJ1-3; possible D gene TRBD1, 5 bases. Germline values: CDR1 SGHVS, CDR2 FQNEAQ. The ends were cut back, 5 bases at V and 0 bases at J, with 17 bases in the middle. The CDR3 has 17 residues. The CDR3 protein is CASSPTGLPYSGNTIYF. The CDR3 bases are TGTGCCAGCAGCCCGACGGGACTCCCATACTCTGGAAACACCATATATTTT.